This note documents a single T cell receptor beta chain sequence. What it recognizes is unknown. This CDR3 spans 15 amino acids. Germline CDR1 is LGHNA and CDR2 is YSLEER. V lost 7 bases and J lost 0; bases outside the gene matches: 7. Each CD8 memory set brought CD45RO+ cells together with CCR7-negative CD45RA+ TemRA cells. This specimen belongs to a study of shared clonotypes between healthy human individuals. Turning to the study itself: CD4 naive and memory got three plates each, CD8 naive two, CD8 memory one. Overall study results and limits: Inspection by rarefaction showed sorted-subset sequencing to be incomplete despite large depth.

An assay was performed, and its level was deep. Measured with immunoSEQ multiplex PCR; TCRdb has only the in-frame clones, and not every one. The sample holds fewer than 850,000 clones, roughly 88% seen once. The TCR sequence derives from a man aged 18 to 35 in good health. Some clones in this sample may be carry-over from other donors' samples. Sequences were obtained from memory CD8+ T cells from PBMCs. Documented subset: CD45RO+ cells pooled with CCR7-negative TemRA cells. This chain connects TRBV4-3 to TRBJ2-7; TRBD1 aligns across 9 bases. CDR3 DNA sequence: TGCGCCAGCACCCCCGGGACAGGGAGCTCCTACGAGCAGTACTTC. Encoded protein: CASTPGTGSSYEQYF.